This T cell receptor (beta chain) was sequenced for a study of PD-1 blockade in classical Hodgkin lymphoma. General observations from the study: With respect to the repertoire differences, their causes, possibly disease activity or prior therapy, remain undefined. TCR diversity at baseline was reported to be reduced in newly diagnosed patients relative to healthy donors.

Stated time point: newly diagnosed, previously untreated cHL patient sample. PBMCs were thawed, and CD8+ T cells were then isolated from them by magnetic negative selection. Produced via immunoSEQ multiplex PCR; TCRdb's table is partial and in-frame only. The sample contains roughly 10,000 clones, about nine tenths of which appear only once. On this clone: What it binds is not known.

Germline-derived CDR1 and CDR2 are MNHEY and SMNVEV (reference sequence). V lost 6 bases and J lost 5, with 20 bases in between. The CDR3 sequence is 16 residues long. Material for sequencing was CD8+ T cells from blood. This receptor was obtained from a human donor with classical Hodgkin lymphoma. J is TRBJ2-1 and V is TRBV27; a possible D gene is TRBD1 (6 bases). The CDR3 here is CASRSTGTLTHNEQFF. The CDR3 DNA reads as TGTGCCAGCAGGTCTACCGGGACACTTACTCACAATGAGCAGTTCTTC.